The rows below give T cell receptor beta chains drawn from one sample of a study of blood T cell repertoires in COVID-19. Produced via immunoSEQ multiplex PCR; TCRdb's table is partial and in-frame only. The data contain about 62,000 clones, around 84% of them singletons. Sequences were obtained from peripheral blood. The origin of the receptors is a man aged 70-80 years with acute or convalescent COVID-19. CDR3s include the opening cysteine and the closing phenylalanine or tryptophan. Each record gives: clone size, J gene, V gene, D gene, CDR3 protein, CDR3 DNA. A D gene is named only where the DNA matches it firmly. Clone size appears in some rows only: once, few, many, or a class for an expanded clone.

.	TRBJ2-7	TRBV6-5	.	CASSYRGDYEQYF	TGTGCCAGCAGTTATCGGGGAGACTACGAGCAGTACTTC
.	TRBJ2-1	TRBV14	.	CASSYGAYNEQFF	TGTGCCAGCAGCTACGGAGCTTACAATGAGCAGTTCTTC
.	TRBJ2-2	TRBV12-5	.	CASGAGVSGELFF	TGTGCTAGTGGTGCCGGGGTTTCCGGGGAGCTGTTTTTT
once	TRBJ2-3	TRBV9	TRBD2	CASSGGTSGSTDTQYF	TGTGCCAGCAGCGGGGGGACTAGCGGGAGTACAGATACGCAGTATTTT
.	TRBJ2-6	TRBV5-1	TRBD1	CASSLGQGGLSGANVLTF	TGCGCCAGCAGCTTGGGACAGGGGGGCCTCTCTGGGGCCAACGTCCTGACTTTC
once	TRBJ2-3	TRBV4-1	.	CASSQDRAGDTQYF	TGCGCCAGCAGCCAAGATCGGGCGGGAGATACGCAGTATTTT
.	TRBJ1-5	TRBV7-3	.	CASSRSGGSNQPQHF	TGTGCCAGCAGCCGATCCGGGGGGAGCAATCAGCCCCAGCATTTT
.	TRBJ2-1	TRBV7-2	TRBD2	CASSAMWLAGENEQFF	TGTGCCAGCAGCGCGATGTGGCTAGCGGGAGAGAATGAGCAGTTCTTC
.	TRBJ2-5	TRBV11-2	.	CASSLSVQETQYF	TGTGCCAGCAGCTTAAGCGTCCAAGAGACCCAGTACTTC
few	TRBJ1-4	TRBV2	.	CASRSSEATNEKLFF	TGTGCCAGCAGGTCTAGTGAGGCAACTAATGAAAAACTGTTTTTT
.	TRBJ2-7	TRBV4-1	.	CASSQGDRRSSYEQYF	TGCGCCAGCAGCCAAGGTGACCGAAGGAGCTCCTACGAGCAGTACTTC
.	TRBJ2-7	TRBV5-6	.	CASRMAGYEQYF	TGTGCCAGCAGGATGGCGGGTTACGAGCAGTACTTC
.	TRBJ1-1	TRBV6-5	.	CASSYGGNTEAFF	TGTGCCAGCAGTTACGGAGGGAACACTGAAGCTTTCTTT
.	TRBJ1-4	TRBV19	TRBD1	CATVSRDRATNEKLFF	TGTGCCACCGTATCCCGGGACAGGGCAACTAATGAAAAACTGTTTTTT
.	TRBJ2-7	TRBV2	TRBD2	CASRTGTSGSEGYF	TGTGCCAGCAGGACCGGGACTAGCGGATCCGAAGGGTACTTC
.	TRBJ2-5	TRBV3-1/TRBV3-2	TRBD2	CASSRLLAGGPETQYF	TGTGCCAGCAGCCGTTTACTAGCGGGAGGGCCGGAGACCCAGTACTTC
.	TRBJ2-7	TRBV9	.	CASSVGHRDEQYF	TGTGCCAGCAGCGTAGGTCACAGGGACGAGCAGTACTTC
.	TRBJ1-2	TRBV19	TRBD1	CASSIGGTVLGVYGYTF	TGTGCCAGTAGTATAGGAGGGACAGTCCTTGGGGTCTATGGCTACACCTTC
.	TRBJ2-1	TRBV18	TRBD2	CASSPVRAGGYNEQFF	TGTGCCAGCTCACCAGTTCGGGCGGGAGGGTACAATGAGCAGTTCTTC
.	TRBJ1-1	TRBV25-1	TRBD1	CASIRTGMNTEAFF	TGTGCCAGCATCCGGACAGGGATGAACACTGAAGCTTTCTTT
.	TRBJ2-2	TRBV2	TRBD1	CASRKGAQDTGELFF	TGTGCCAGCAGAAAGGGGGCGCAGGACACCGGGGAGCTGTTTTTT
.	TRBJ1-1	TRBV5-5	.	CASSYEYSREAFF	TGTGCCAGCAGTTACGAATACAGCCGTGAAGCTTTCTTT
.	TRBJ2-2	TRBV4-2	.	CASSHPGTDTGELFF	TGTGCCAGCAGCCACCCCGGGACTGATACCGGGGAGCTGTTTTTT
.	TRBJ2-7	TRBV19	TRBD2	CASSRGGSSYEQYF	TGTGCCAGTTCCCGGGGGGGGAGCTCCTACGAGCAGTACTTC
.	TRBJ1-2	TRBV27	TRBD1	CASSFTGGNYGYTF	TGTGCCAGCAGTTTCACAGGGGGGAACTATGGCTACACCTTC
once	TRBJ2-1	TRBV11-2	TRBD1	CASSPFLGQGEQFF	TGTGCCAGCAGCCCATTTCTCGGACAGGGAGAGCAGTTCTTC
.	TRBJ2-7	TRBV11-3	TRBD1	CASSSGQGDYEQYF	TGTGCCAGCAGCTCTGGACAGGGGGACTACGAGCAGTACTTC
.	TRBJ2-6	TRBV18	TRBD1	CASSSTTGTATGANVLTF	TGTGCCAGCTCATCTACGACAGGGACAGCGACTGGGGCCAACGTCCTGACTTTC
.	TRBJ2-1	TRBV28	TRBD2	CASRRLAGGVVNEQFF	TGTGCCAGCAGAAGGCTAGCGGGGGGGGTGGTCAATGAGCAGTTCTTC
.	TRBJ2-3	TRBV5-1	.	CASSPFGGTDTQYF	TGCGCCAGCAGCCCTTTCGGAGGCACAGATACGCAGTATTTT
few	TRBJ1-6	TRBV14	.	CASTWRRNSPLHF	TGTGCCAGCACCTGGCGGCGGAATTCACCCCTCCACTTT
.	TRBJ1-2	TRBV5-1	TRBD1	CASSPDRGKGYTF	TGCGCCAGCAGCCCGGACAGGGGTAAAGGCTACACCTTC
.	TRBJ1-6	TRBV9	.	CASSVEGRGNSPLHF	TGTGCCAGCAGCGTAGAGGGCAGGGGCAATTCACCCCTCCACTTT
.	TRBJ1-2	TRBV19	.	CASTLTKGVWGYTF	TGTGCCAGTACCCTAACGAAGGGAGTTTGGGGCTACACCTTC
.	TRBJ2-7	TRBV7-2	TRBD2	CASSSPLAGDPYEQYF	TGTGCCAGCAGCTCTCCTCTAGCGGGGGACCCCTACGAGCAGTACTTC
.	TRBJ1-5	TRBV7-9	.	CASSLTGNQPQHF	TGTGCCAGCAGCTTAACAGGGAATCAGCCCCAGCATTTT
.	TRBJ1-6	TRBV29-1	.	CSVSDRTNSPLHF	TGCAGCGTGTCTGACAGGACGAATTCACCCCTCCACTTT
.	TRBJ2-2	TRBV10-3	TRBD2	CAMRGLGDTGELFF	TGTGCCATGCGGGGACTAGGGGACACCGGGGAGCTGTTTTTT
.	TRBJ2-7	TRBV7-6	.	CASSLAGGPYEQYF	TGTGCCAGCAGCTTAGCAGGGGGTCCCTACGAGCAGTACTTC
.	TRBJ1-3	TRBV5-1	TRBD1	CASSPDRGRTGNTIYF	TGCGCCAGCAGCCCCGACAGGGGGAGGACTGGAAACACCATATATTTT
.	TRBJ1-5	TRBV19	.	CASSMSTVQPQHF	TGTGCCAGTAGTATGAGTACTGTGCAGCCCCAGCATTTT